What follows is one TCR beta chain and its context. This entry is derived from a study of T-cell memory formation after mild COVID-19. TCRdb reprocessed the 5' RACE reads with MiXCR, giving one entry per CDR3 protein. The sample yields around 100,000 distinct CDR3 sequences, about 20% seen once. V lost 4 bases and J lost 2, with 17 bases in between. The CDR3 consists of 16 residues. The germline V gene has CDR1 MGHRA and CDR2 YSYEKL. The source material was PBMCs or a T cell subset sorted from them (not recorded which). The TCR sequence derives from a man aged 18 to 30 who had mild COVID-19 (a few samples of this study predate the infection). Cell type and time point are not known. The rearrangement uses TRBV4-1 and TRBJ2-5; D is possibly TRBD2 (7 bases). The CDR3 loop is CASSLAAGAFQETQYF. Here the CDR3 DNA reads TGCGCCAGCAGCCTCGCGGCGGGGGCCTTTCAAGAGACCCAGTACTTC.